These 6 T cell receptor beta chains were all obtained from the same sample, sequenced in a study of T cells in localized non-small cell lung cancer. Clones were sequenced by immunoSEQ multiplex PCR, and TCRdb holds only the in-frame ones, with some missing. The repertoire consists of over a thousand clones, with approximately 31% occurring once and the leading ten covering 15%. The material was normal lung tissue next to the tumor, obtained before any cancer treatment. The receptors originated from a woman aged 35 to 70 with stage I lung adenocarcinoma.

V and J are TRBV6-9 and TRBJ1-3; TRBD1 agrees at 7 bases. Germline V gives CDR1 MNHGY, CDR2 SVAAGI. V lost 7 bases to trimming and J lost 0 bases; unmatched junction nucleotides: 12. This CDR3 comprises 17 residues. DNA for the CDR3: TGTGCCAGCAATTCCCGTTATGGGACAGCCTCTGGAAACACCATATATTTT. This sequence encodes CASNSRYGTASGNTIYF.

The chain combines TRBV6-8 with TRBJ2-1; D gene uncertain. The CDR3 covers 14 residues. Trimming cost V 8 bases and J 5 bases, with 16 bases left between them. Looked up from germline, CDR1 is MNHGY and CDR2 is SAAAGT. This chain's CDR3 is CASSSGSLDNEQFF. In nucleotides, the CDR3 is TGTGCCAGCTCGTCGGGTAGTCTGGACAATGAGCAGTTCTTC.

In its sample, this clone was seen a few times. The chain carries TRBV6-7 and TRBJ1-2; D is ambiguous. TRBV6-7 is annotated as an ORF whose role is uncertain. The CDR3 has 12 amino acids. The V gene lost 6 bases and the J gene lost 8 bases, with 13 bases spanning the gap. The CDR3 DNA follows: TGTGCCAGCAGCCCAGGACCATCGGGCTACACCTTC. It translates to CASSPGPSGYTF.

This clone was seen a handful of times. V and J are TRBV15 and TRBJ2-4, with a weak D call TRBD1 (7 bases). Germline V gene data show CDR1 as LNHNV and CDR2 as YYDKDF (reference sequence). CDR3 size: 19 residues. The germline V and J ends were trimmed by 1 base and 1 base, with 20 bases remaining between them. The CDR3 nucleotides are TGTGCCACCAGCAGAGGGACAGGAGGGAGGCGGGCGGCCAAAAACATTCAGTACTTC. It yields the protein CATSRGTGGRRAAKNIQYF.

This clone is medium-sized within its sample. CDR3 sequence (DNA): TGTGCCAGCAGCTTTAGTGGGCTAGCGGGAGACGAGCAGTACTTC. Amino acid sequence: CASSFSGLAGDEQYF. The chain employs TRBV11-3 and TRBJ2-7; 10 bases map to TRBD2. The CDR3 contains 15 residues. CDR1 SGHNT and CDR2 YENEEA come from the germline V gene. J lost 5 bases, V lost 3 bases, and 7 bases had no gene match. Supplemented by reference TRBV11-3 and TRBJ2-7, the full variable domain reads EAGVVQSPRYKIIEKKQPVAFWCNPISGHNTLYWYLQNLGQGPELLIRYENEEAVDDSQLPKDRFSAERLKGVDSTLKIQPAELGDSAVYLCASSFSGLAGDEQYFGPGTRLTVT.

The chain recombines TRBV19 with TRBJ1-5; D remains ambiguous. Germline CDR1 and CDR2: LNHDA and SQIVND (reference sequence). CDR3 size: 14 residues. Trimming left V 5 bases short and J 4 bases short, with 12 bases between. The DNA for the CDR3 is TGTGCCAGTAGTTCGTGGACGTATAATCAGCCCCAGCATTTT. Its translation is CASSSWTYNQPQHF.